The clone carrying this T cell receptor beta chain was picked up one time. At the DNA level, this CDR3 is encoded by other sequences in the same sample as well. J gave up 4 bases and V 3 bases, and 3 bases lay outside the gene matches. Germline V gene sequence: CDR1 DFQATT, CDR2 SNEGSKA (reference sequence). This CDR3 has 15 residues. This sample is part of a study of blood T cell repertoires in COVID-19. Original processing methods: For nucleated cells, counts were estimated from reference gene primer amplification. This table comes from immunoSEQ multiplex PCR, and its TCRdb copy is limited to in-frame clones, with some not included. V and J calls and clone size are copied from that table; D and trimming were computed from the DNA. The profile covers roughly 210,000 clones, with about 88% appearing a single time and approximately 1.8% taken by the ten largest.

The TCR sequence derives from a man between 65 and 85 years old with acute or convalescent COVID-19. The V gene is TRBV20-1, the J gene TRBJ2-2, with TRBD2 matching over 12 bases. Input material: peripheral blood. This CDR3 reads CSASPGLAGTGELFF. Written as DNA, the CDR3 is TGCAGTGCTAGTCCGGGACTAGCGGGCACCGGGGAGCTGTTTTTT.